What follows are 8 T cell receptor beta chains derived from one specimen sequenced in a study of T-cell reconstitution after alpha-beta-depleted transplantation in children. Unique molecular identifiers were used in preparing the TCRbeta library. Via MiXCR, TCRdb re-called the PCR reads, giving one row per CDR3 protein. The table shows some 200,000 distinct CDR3 sequences, with approximately 7% occurring only once. The sample was PBMCs, taken before TCRalphabeta/CD19-depleted stem cell transplant. These receptors were obtained from a boy between 2 and 10 years old with acute lymphoblastic leukemia, due to receive a stem cell transplant.

This chain joins TRBV25-1 and TRBJ2-3; possible D gene TRBD1, 6 bases. Germline V gives CDR1 MGHDK, CDR2 SYGVNS. Trimming stripped 6 bases from V and 5 bases from J, with 12 bases between. The CDR3 is made up of 13 amino acids. This CDR3 reads CASSPTGQDTQYF. The DNA for the CDR3 is TGTGCCAGCAGCCCGACAGGCCAAGATACGCAGTATTTT.

The chain carries TRBV6-1 and TRBJ1-2, with D possibly TRBD1 on 5 matching bases. The CDR3 contains 14 residues. Germline V gene data show CDR1 as MNHNS and CDR2 as SASEGT. The V gene lost 7 bases and the J gene lost 4 bases, with 16 bases spanning the gap. CDR3 in amino acids: CASIDSGRAYGYTF. The CDR3 DNA reads as TGTGCCAGCATTGACAGTGGACGGGCCTATGGCTACACCTTC.

This chain connects TRBV20-1 to TRBJ2-7, with 9 bases lining up with TRBD2. This CDR3 contains 17 residues. The V gene's germline CDR1 is DFQATT and CDR2 SNEGSKA (reference sequence). V was pared by 1 base and J by 1 base, with 11 bases of the junction left unmatched. CDR3 sequence (DNA): TGCAGTGCTAGAGGAAGGAATAGCGGGGGTTCATCCTACGAGCAGTACTTC. Translated, it gives CSARGRNSGGSSYEQYF.

In this sample, this clonotype turned up many times. The junction differs from germline at one of its ends, possibly a read error. The chain recombines TRBV28 with TRBJ2-7; D not certain. Germline assignment: CDR1 MDHEN and CDR2 SYDVKM. This CDR3 region has 12 residues. The DNA for the CDR3 is TGTGCCAGCAGTTTTGTCAGCCTGGAGCATTACTTC. Translating gives CASSFVSLEHYF.

The chain is built from TRBV28 and TRBJ2-6, with a weak D call TRBD1 (6 bases). CDR1 and CDR2 (germline): MDHEN, SYDVKM. The CDR3 is 16 residues long. Trimming took 9 bases from V and 0 from J, leaving 15 bases between them. The CDR3 nucleotides are TGTGCCAGTTCCGACAGGTGGGGCTCTGGGGCCAACGTCCTGACTTTC. Translation: CASSDRWGSGANVLTF.

In this sample, this clonotype turned up many times. The chain links TRBV12-3 or TRBV12-4 to TRBJ1-2; possible D gene TRBD1, 6 bases. Trimming pared 8 bases from V and 4 bases from J, leaving 17 bases between. The CDR3 runs 14 residues. The CDR3 region is CASRAGANLYGYTF. The CDR3 DNA is TGTGCCAGCCGTGCGGGGGCGAATCTCTATGGCTACACCTTC.

This clonotype was counted ten times or more. The V call is TRBV20-1, the J call TRBJ2-2; no clear D gene. The V gene lost 3 bases and the J gene lost 8 bases, with 4 bases spanning the gap. Germline CDR1 DFQATT, CDR2 SNEGSKA (reference sequence). The CDR3 runs to 10 residues. CDR3 coding DNA: TGCAGTGCTAGCCGGGGGGAGCTGTTTTTT. Translation: CSASRGELFF.

This chain joins TRBV29-1 and TRBJ1-1; maybe TRBD1 (6 bases). CDR3 length: 13 residues. Germline V gives CDR1 SQVTM, CDR2 ANQGSEA. The CDR3 reads CIVTGQENTEAFF. The DNA of the CDR3 is TGCATCGTCACGGGACAAGAGAACACTGAAGCTTTCTTT.